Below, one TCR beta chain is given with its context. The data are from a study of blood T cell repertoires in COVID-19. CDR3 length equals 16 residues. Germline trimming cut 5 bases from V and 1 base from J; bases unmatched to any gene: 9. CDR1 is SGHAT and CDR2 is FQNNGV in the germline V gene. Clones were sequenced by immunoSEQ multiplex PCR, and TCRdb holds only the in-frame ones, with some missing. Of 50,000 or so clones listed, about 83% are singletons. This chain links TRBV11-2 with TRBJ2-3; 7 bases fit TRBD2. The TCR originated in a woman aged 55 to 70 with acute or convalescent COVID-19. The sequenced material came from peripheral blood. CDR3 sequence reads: CASSPRGGRGTDTQYF. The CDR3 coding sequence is TGTGCCAGCAGCCCCCGAGGAGGGAGGGGCACAGATACGCAGTATTTT. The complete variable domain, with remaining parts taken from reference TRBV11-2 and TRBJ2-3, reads EAGVAQSPRYKIIEKRQSVAFWCNPISGHATLYWYQQILGQGPKLLIQFQNNGVVDDSQLPKDRFSAERLKGVDSTLKIQPAKLEDSAVYLCASSPRGGRGTDTQYFGPGTRLTVL.